Described below is a single TCR beta chain sequence and its context. The entry originates in a study of blood T cells in healthy people across ages. The use of a sample-barcoded 5' primer and a J-beta primer mix characterized a second PCR of about 6 to 12 cycles. TCRdb reprocessed the 5' RACE reads with MiXCR, giving one entry per CDR3 protein. The table shows around 1,600,000 distinct CDR3 sequences, with 42% occurring only once. The germline V gene has CDR1 SGHTA and CDR2 FQGNSA. The CDR3 is made up of 15 amino acids. Trimming removed 5 bases from V and 9 bases from J, with 20 bases in between. The sequenced material came from blood. The receptor was isolated from a young woman in good health. This chain uses TRBV7-2 with TRBJ2-1; D tentatively fits TRBD1 or TRBD2 (6 bases each). The CDR3 region has the DNA TGTGCCAGCAGCACAATGGGGGGCGAAAGTAGTGAGCAGTTCTTC. This codes for CASSTMGGESSEQFF. Full variable domain (outside the CDR3, taken from reference TRBV7-2 and TRBJ2-1): GAGVSQSPSNKVTEKGKDVELRCDPISGHTALYWYRQSLGQGLEFLIYFQGNSAPDKSGLPSDRFSAERTGGSVSTLTIQRTQQEDSAVYLCASSTMGGESSEQFFGPGTRLTVL.